This entry lists 19 T cell receptor beta chains sequenced from one sample in a study of naive and memory T cell subsets. Ligated cDNA underwent four rounds of PCR with nested alpha and beta constant region primers and SP2. In TCRdb, the 5' RACE reads were re-called with MiXCR into one record per CDR3 protein. The table includes about 62,000 distinct CDR3 sequences, more than 6.5% detected once. TCR cDNA received a 3' ligated oligonucleotide that carried a UMI. These receptors originate from a female donor in good health.

At least ten counts were recorded for this clonotype. V gene TRBV25-1 combines with J gene TRBJ1-5, with 8 bases that match TRBD1. The CDR3 extends over 14 amino acids. V lost 5 bases, J lost 2 bases, and 2 bases stayed unmatched. The germline gives CDR1 MGHDK, CDR2 SYGVNS. The chain's CDR3 is CASSRGQGNQPQHF. CDR3 DNA sequence: TGTGCCAGCAGTAGGGGACAGGGCAATCAGCCCCAGCATTTT.

This clonotype was seen only a few times. The V call is TRBV11-1, the J call TRBJ1-1; TRBD1 might be the D (6 bases). Deletions cut 5 bases from V and 1 base from J, with 14 bases between. This CDR3 is 15 amino acids long. The germline CDR1 and CDR2 sequences are SGHAT and FQDESV (reference sequence). The CDR3 DNA sequence: TGTGCCAGCAGCCGCAGTAACAGGGCGAACACTGAAGCTTTCTTT. Its protein is CASSRSNRANTEAFF.

This chain uses TRBV14 with TRBJ1-1, with D uncertain. The CDR3 runs 14 residues. V shed 2 bases and J shed 0 bases, with 7 bases lying between them. The germline V gene has CDR1 SGHDN and CDR2 FVKESK. The CDR3 bases are TGTGCCAGCAGCCAACACACGATGAACACTGAAGCTTTCTTT. It codes for CASSQHTMNTEAFF.

The table lists this clonotype with many counts. The chain has TRBV28 and TRBJ1-5; D perhaps matches TRBD1 (6 bases). The germline V and J ends were trimmed by 6 bases and 5 bases, with 17 bases remaining between them. The CDR3 covers 15 residues. CDR1 is MDHEN and CDR2 is SYDVKM in the germline V gene. The CDR3 DNA reads TGTGCCAGCAGCCGGTTGGGGGGGGCGGATCAGCCCCAGCATTTT. As protein: CASSRLGGADQPQHF.

V usage is TRBV27 and J usage is TRBJ1-2, with 7 bases matching TRBD1. The V gene's germline CDR1 is MNHEY and CDR2 SMNVEV (reference sequence). J gave up 6 bases and V 5 bases, and 9 bases lay outside the gene matches. There are 14 residues in the CDR3. The CDR3 region has the DNA TGTGCCAGCAGTCCATCGACAGGGTTGGATGGCTACACCTTC. The encoded protein is CASSPSTGLDGYTF.

This clonotype was found a few times. The chain recombines TRBV5-6 with TRBJ2-7; D remains unclear. Trimming took off 2 bases at V and 6 bases at J, with 9 bases between the two ends. Germline V gene lookup returns CDR1 SGHDT and CDR2 YYEEEE. The CDR3 length is 12 residues. CDR3 DNA: TGTGCCAGCAGCTTTCAAACTCGCGAGCAGTACTTC. Amino acids: CASSFQTREQYF. Supplemented by reference TRBV5-6 and TRBJ2-7, the full variable domain reads DAGVTQSPTHLIKTRGQQVTLRCSPKSGHDTVSWYQQALGQGPQFIFQYYEEEERQRGNFPDRFSGHQFPNYSSELNVNALLLGDSALYLCASSFQTREQYFGPGTRLTVT.

Comment on this clonotype: A much larger clone lies a single base off, so this may be a read error. V gene TRBV29-1 combines with J gene TRBJ2-7; D gene uncertain. Germline assignment: CDR1 SQVTM and CDR2 ANQGSEA. This CDR3 spans 14 amino acids. Trimming removed 6 bases at V and 0 bases at J, with 15 bases between. CDR3 protein: CSVSGEGPSYEQYF. CDR3 in DNA: TGCAGCGTGTCTGGGGAAGGCCCCTCCTACGAGCAGTACTTC.

This clonotype has more than one count but fewer than ten. The V and J genes are TRBV6-1 and TRBJ2-3, with D possibly TRBD1 on 7 matching bases. Germline CDR1 reads MNHNS; CDR2 reads SASEGT. There are 17 residues in the CDR3. V was shortened by 3 bases and J by 5 bases, with 21 bases between the two germline ends. Here the CDR3 reads CASSDNQGGISIDTQYF. For the CDR3, the DNA is TGTGCCAGCAGTGATAATCAGGGGGGCATCTCAATAGATACGCAGTATTTT.

The rearrangement links TRBV28 to TRBJ2-2; D is perhaps TRBD2 (6 bases). V lost 6 bases, J lost 1 base, and 15 bases lay in between. CDR1 is MDHEN, CDR2 SYDVKM, per germline. This CDR3 spans 16 amino acids. Here the CDR3 DNA reads TGTGCCAGCAGCTACGTGGGGCGGGAGAACACCGGGGAGCTGTTTTTT. Its translation is CASSYVGRENTGELFF.

V gene TRBV6-1 combines with J gene TRBJ1-2, with unresolved D. Trimming removed 2 bases from V and 4 bases from J, with 14 bases in between. The germline V gene has CDR1 MNHNS and CDR2 SASEGT. CDR3 length: 15 amino acids. The CDR3 bases are TGTGCCAGCAGTGAACGAGACATCAGGAGCTATGGCTACACCTTC. This translates into CASSERDIRSYGYTF.

This clonotype was seen a few times. J is TRBJ1-1 and V is TRBV5-1, with 8 nucleotides matching TRBD1. This CDR3 has 15 amino acids. Germline CDR1 is SGHRS and CDR2 is YFSETQ. The ends lost 3 bases at V and 0 bases at J; junction bases unmatched: 4. Here the CDR3 reads CASSYGQGLNTEAFF. The CDR3 DNA reads TGCGCCAGCAGCTACGGACAGGGATTGAACACTGAAGCTTTCTTT.

This chain joins TRBV28 and TRBJ2-7, with D perhaps given as TRBD1 or TRBD2 (5 bases each). The CDR3 is 13 amino acids. Between the trimmed V and J ends, which lost 6 bases and 2 bases, there was a span of 11 bases. Germline V gives CDR1 MDHEN, CDR2 SYDVKM. Here the CDR3 reads CASRAGAPYEQYF. CDR3 nucleotides: TGTGCCAGCAGAGCCGGGGCCCCCTACGAGCAGTACTTC.

The chain uses TRBV24-1 and TRBJ2-5, with 8 bases lining up with TRBD1. There are 15 residues in the CDR3. CDR1 is KGHDR and CDR2 is SFDVKD in the germline V gene. J lost 8 bases, V lost 2 bases, and 9 bases had no gene match. DNA for the CDR3: TGTGCCACCAGTGATTCGACAGGGGACCAGTTAACCCAGTACTTC. This codes for CATSDSTGDQLTQYF.

This clonotype was recorded many times. The rearrangement uses TRBV12-3 or TRBV12-4 and TRBJ1-5; 9 nucleotides match TRBD1. The V and J ends lost 6 bases and 4 bases, in that order; junction bases with no gene match: 1. This CDR3 spans 13 amino acids. CDR3 amino acids: CASRGTGNQPQHF. In DNA form, the CDR3 reads TGTGCCAGCAGGGGGACAGGGAATCAGCCCCAGCATTTT.

Only a few counts were recorded for this clonotype. The chain recombines TRBV16 with TRBJ2-5; the D gene is possibly TRBD2 (6 bases). Germline CDR1 KGHSY, CDR2 FQNENV. Trimming cost V 0 bases and J 2 bases, with 10 bases left between them. The CDR3 totals 15 residues. This CDR3 reads CASSQSGRLQETQYF. The CDR3 region has the DNA TGTGCCAGCAGCCAATCAGGGAGGTTACAAGAGACCCAGTACTTC.

This clonotype appeared many times. This sequence joins TRBV6-2 or TRBV6-3 and TRBJ2-3; the D is unclear. The germline V and J ends were trimmed by 0 bases and 5 bases, with 12 bases remaining between them. The germline V gene encodes CDR1 MNHEY and CDR2 SVGEGT. The CDR3 totals 15 residues. The CDR3 sequence: CASSYSSRGVDTQYF. As DNA, the CDR3 is TGTGCCAGCAGTTACTCCAGCCGCGGAGTAGATACGCAGTATTTT.

In its sample, this clonotype was seen a few times. This chain joins TRBV30 and TRBJ2-7; 9 bases map to TRBD1. This CDR3 comprises 12 residues. V gave up 5 bases and J gave up 5 bases; unmatched junction bases: 4. CDR1 and CDR2 from the germline V gene are GTSNPN and SVGIG (reference sequence). Written as DNA, the CDR3 is TGTGCCTGGGGACAGGGGATACACGAGCAGTACTTC. It is translated as CAWGQGIHEQYF.

The sample holds many counts of this clonotype. The J gene is TRBJ1-1, the V gene TRBV29-1; D gene uncertain. The V and J ends lost 0 bases and 7 bases respectively, with 9 bases between them. The CDR3 is made up of 12 amino acids. The germline V gene encodes CDR1 SQVTM and CDR2 ANQGSEA. CDR3 loop: CSVEDNRYEAFF. For the CDR3, the DNA is TGCAGCGTTGAAGATAACCGCTATGAAGCTTTCTTT. Filled out from reference TRBV29-1 and TRBJ1-1, the complete variable domain reads SAVISQKPSRDICQRGTSLTIQCQVDSQVTMMFWYRQQPGQSLTLIATANQGSEATYESGFVIDKFPISRPNLTFSTLTVSNMSPEDSSIYLCSVEDNRYEAFFGQGTRLTVV.

Ten or more counts support this clonotype. The CDR3 DNA is TGTGCCAGCAGCCAACTACGCACAGATACGCAGTATTTT. It yields the protein CASSQLRTDTQYF. This chain joins TRBV7-2 and TRBJ2-3; D gene uncertain. Germline CDR1 SGHTA, CDR2 FQGNSA. This CDR3 spans 13 amino acids. V was trimmed by 5 bases and J by 1 base, leaving 7 bases between them.